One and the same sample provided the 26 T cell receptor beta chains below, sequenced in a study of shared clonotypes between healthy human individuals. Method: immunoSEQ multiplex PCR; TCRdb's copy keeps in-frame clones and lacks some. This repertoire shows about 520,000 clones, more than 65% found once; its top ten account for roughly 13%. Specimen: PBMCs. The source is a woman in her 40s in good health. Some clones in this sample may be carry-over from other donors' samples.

The CDR3 region is CASSQGVLAQETQYF. The CDR3 nucleotides are TGCGCCAGCAGCCAAGGGGTATTAGCCCAAGAGACCCAGTACTTC. The chain combines TRBV4-1 with TRBJ2-5; D gene uncertain. This CDR3 is 15 amino acids long. Deletions cut 1 base from V and 1 base from J, with 10 bases between. Per germline, CDR1 MGHRA and CDR2 YSYEKL.

CDR3 sequence: CASSPIGGTGELFF. CDR3 DNA: TGTGCCAGCTCACCGATCGGGGGAACCGGGGAGCTGTTTTTT. J is TRBJ2-2 and V is TRBV18; possibly TRBD2 for D (6 bases). Germline assignment: CDR1 KGHSH and CDR2 LQKENI. V dropped 3 bases and J dropped 5 bases, with 10 bases sitting between them. The CDR3 is 14 amino acids.

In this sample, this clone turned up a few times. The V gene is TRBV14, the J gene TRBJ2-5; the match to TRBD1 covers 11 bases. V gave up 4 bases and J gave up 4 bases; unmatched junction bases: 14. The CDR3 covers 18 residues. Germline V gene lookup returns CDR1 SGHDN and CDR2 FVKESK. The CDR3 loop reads CASSRTGGELRPRETQYF. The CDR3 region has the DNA TGTGCCAGCAGCCGGACAGGGGGCGAATTGAGGCCTCGAGAGACCCAGTACTTC.

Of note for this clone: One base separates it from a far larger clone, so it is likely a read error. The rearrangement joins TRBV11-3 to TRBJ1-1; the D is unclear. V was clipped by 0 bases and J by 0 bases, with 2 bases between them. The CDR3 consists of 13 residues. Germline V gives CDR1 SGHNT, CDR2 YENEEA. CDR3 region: CASSLEMNTEAFF. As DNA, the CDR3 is TGTGCCAGCAGCTTAGAGATGAACACTGAAGCTTTCTTT.

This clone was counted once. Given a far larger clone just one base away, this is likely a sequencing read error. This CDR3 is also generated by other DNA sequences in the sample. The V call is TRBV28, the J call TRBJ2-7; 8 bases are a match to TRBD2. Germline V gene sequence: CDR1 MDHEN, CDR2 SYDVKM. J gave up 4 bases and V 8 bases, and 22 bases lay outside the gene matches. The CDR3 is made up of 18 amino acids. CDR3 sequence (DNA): TGTGCCAGCTCAAGGACCAGCGGGAGAGGAGGCCCACTTTACGAGCAGTACTTC. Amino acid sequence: CASSRTSGRGGPLYEQYF.

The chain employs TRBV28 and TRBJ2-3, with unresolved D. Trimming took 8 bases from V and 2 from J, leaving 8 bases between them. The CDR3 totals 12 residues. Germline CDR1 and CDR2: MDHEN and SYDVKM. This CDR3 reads CASSILTDTQYF. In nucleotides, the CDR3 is TGTGCCAGCTCCATTCTCACAGATACGCAGTATTTT.

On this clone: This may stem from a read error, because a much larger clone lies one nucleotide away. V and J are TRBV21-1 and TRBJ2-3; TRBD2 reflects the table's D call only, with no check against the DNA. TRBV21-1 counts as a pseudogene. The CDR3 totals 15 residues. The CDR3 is CASSGTSGSTDTQYF. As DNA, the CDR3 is TGTGCCAGCAGCGGGACTAGCGGGAGCACAGATACGCAGTATTTT.

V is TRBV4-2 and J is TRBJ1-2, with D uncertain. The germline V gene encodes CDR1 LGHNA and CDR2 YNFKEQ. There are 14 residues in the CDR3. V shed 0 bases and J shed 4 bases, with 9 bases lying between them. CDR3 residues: CASSQDRGPYGYTF. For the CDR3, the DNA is TGTGCCAGCAGCCAAGATCGGGGTCCCTATGGCTACACCTTC.

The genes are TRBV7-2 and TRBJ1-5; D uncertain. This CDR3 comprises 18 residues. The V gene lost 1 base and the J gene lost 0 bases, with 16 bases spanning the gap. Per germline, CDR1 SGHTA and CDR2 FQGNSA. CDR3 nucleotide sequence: TGTGCCAGCAGCTTAGAAAGTAGGGCAGGAGATAGCAATCAGCCCCAGCATTTT. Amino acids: CASSLESRAGDSNQPQHF.

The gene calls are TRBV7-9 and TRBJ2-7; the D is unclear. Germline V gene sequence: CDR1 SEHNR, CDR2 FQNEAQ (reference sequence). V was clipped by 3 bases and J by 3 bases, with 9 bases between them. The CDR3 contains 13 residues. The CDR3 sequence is CASSFLGDYEQYF. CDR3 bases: TGTGCCAGCAGCTTTTTGGGCGACTACGAGCAGTACTTC.

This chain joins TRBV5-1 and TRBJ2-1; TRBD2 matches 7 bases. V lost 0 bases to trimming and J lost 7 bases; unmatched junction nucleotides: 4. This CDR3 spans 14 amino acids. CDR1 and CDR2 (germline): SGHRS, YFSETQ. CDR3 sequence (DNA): TGCGCCAGCAGCTTGGGGACTAGTGGGAATGAGCAGTTCTTC. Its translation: CASSLGTSGNEQFF. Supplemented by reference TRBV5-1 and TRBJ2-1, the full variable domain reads KAGVTQTPRYLIKTRGQQVTLSCSPISGHRSVSWYQQTPGQGLQFLFEYFSETQRNKGNFPGRFSGRQFSNSRSEMNVSTLELGDSALYLCASSLGTSGNEQFFGPGTRLTVL.

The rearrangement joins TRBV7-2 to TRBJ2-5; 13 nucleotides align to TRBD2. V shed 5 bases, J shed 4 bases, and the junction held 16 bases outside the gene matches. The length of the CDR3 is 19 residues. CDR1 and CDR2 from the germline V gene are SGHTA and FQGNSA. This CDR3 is CASSPYPRRTSGSGETQYF. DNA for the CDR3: TGTGCCAGCAGCCCCTACCCCCGTCGGACTAGCGGGAGTGGAGAGACCCAGTACTTC.

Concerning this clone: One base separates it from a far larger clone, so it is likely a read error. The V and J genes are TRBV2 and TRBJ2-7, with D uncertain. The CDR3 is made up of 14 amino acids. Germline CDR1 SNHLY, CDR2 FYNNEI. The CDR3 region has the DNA TGTGCCAGCAGTGAGGGCAGCTACTCCTACGAGCAGCACTTC. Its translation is CASSEGSYSYEQHF.

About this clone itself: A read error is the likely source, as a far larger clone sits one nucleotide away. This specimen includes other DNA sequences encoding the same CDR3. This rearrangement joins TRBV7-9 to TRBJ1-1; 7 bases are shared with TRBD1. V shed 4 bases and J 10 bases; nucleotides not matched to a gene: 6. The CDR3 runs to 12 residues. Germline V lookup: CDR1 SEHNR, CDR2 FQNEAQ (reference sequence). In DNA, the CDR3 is TGTGCCAGCAGCTATGGACAGGTGGGAGCTTTCTTT. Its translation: CASSYGQVGAFF.

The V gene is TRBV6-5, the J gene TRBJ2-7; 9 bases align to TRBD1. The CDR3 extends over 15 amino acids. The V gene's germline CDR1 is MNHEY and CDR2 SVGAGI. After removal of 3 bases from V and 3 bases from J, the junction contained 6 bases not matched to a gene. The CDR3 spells CASSYAGTGNYEQYF. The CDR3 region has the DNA TGTGCCAGCAGTTATGCCGGGACAGGGAACTACGAGCAGTACTTC.

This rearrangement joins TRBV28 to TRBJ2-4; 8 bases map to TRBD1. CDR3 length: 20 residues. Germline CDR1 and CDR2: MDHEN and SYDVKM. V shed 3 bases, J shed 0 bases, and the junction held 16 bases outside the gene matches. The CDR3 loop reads CASSFYEWTGKGLAKNIQYF. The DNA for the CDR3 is TGTGCCAGCAGTTTCTATGAGTGGACAGGGAAGGGCCTAGCCAAAAACATTCAGTACTTC.

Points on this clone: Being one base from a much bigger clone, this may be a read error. CDR3: CASSRDRVNKQYF. CDR3 in DNA: TGTGCCAGTAGCCGGGACAGGGTCAACAAGCAGTACTTC. The rearrangement uses TRBV19 and TRBJ2-7; 9 bases align to TRBD1. The CDR3 loop spans 13 amino acids. Germline V gene sequence: CDR1 LNHDA, CDR2 SQIVND (reference sequence). V lost 6 bases to trimming and J lost 8 bases; unmatched junction nucleotides: 8.

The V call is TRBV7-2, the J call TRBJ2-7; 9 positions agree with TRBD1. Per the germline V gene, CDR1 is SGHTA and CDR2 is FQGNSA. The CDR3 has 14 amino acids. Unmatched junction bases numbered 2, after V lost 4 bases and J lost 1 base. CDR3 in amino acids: CASSWGQGSYEQYF. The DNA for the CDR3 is TGTGCCAGCAGCTGGGGACAGGGATCCTACGAGCAGTACTTC.

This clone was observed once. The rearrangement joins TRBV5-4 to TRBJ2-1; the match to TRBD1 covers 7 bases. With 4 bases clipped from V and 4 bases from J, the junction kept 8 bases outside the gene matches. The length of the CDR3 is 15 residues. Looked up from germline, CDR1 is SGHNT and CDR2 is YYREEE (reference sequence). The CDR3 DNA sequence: TGTGCCAGCAGCCCCAGACAGGGCACTTACAATGAGCAGTTCTTC. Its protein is CASSPRQGTYNEQFF.

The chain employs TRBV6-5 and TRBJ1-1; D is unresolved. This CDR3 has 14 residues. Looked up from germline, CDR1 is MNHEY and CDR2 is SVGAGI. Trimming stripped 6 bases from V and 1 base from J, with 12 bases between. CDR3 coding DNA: TGTGCCAGCAGCCCGACGGGAACGAACACTGAAGCTTTCTTT. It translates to CASSPTGTNTEAFF.

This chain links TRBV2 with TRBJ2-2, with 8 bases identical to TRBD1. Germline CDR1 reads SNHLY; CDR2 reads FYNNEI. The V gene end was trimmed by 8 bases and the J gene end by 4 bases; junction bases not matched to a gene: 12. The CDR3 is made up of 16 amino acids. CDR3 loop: CASSGTGAGLTGELFF. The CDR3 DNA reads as TGTGCCAGCTCCGGGACAGGTGCCGGTCTCACCGGGGAGCTGTTTTTT. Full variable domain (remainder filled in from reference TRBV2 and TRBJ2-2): EPEVTQTPSHQVTQMGQEVILRCVPISNHLYFYWYRQILGQKVEFLVSFYNNEISEKSEIFDDQFSVERPDGSNFTLKIRSTKLEDSAMYFCASSGTGAGLTGELFFGEGSRLTVL.

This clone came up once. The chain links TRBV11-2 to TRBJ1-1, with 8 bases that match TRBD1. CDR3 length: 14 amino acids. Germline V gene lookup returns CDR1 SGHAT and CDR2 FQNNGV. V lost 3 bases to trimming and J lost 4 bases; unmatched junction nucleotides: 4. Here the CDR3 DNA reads TGTGCCAGCAGCTTCAGACAGGGGACCACTGAAGCTTTCTTT. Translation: CASSFRQGTTEAFF. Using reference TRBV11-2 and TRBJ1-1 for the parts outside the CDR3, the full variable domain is EAGVAQSPRYKIIEKRQSVAFWCNPISGHATLYWYQQILGQGPKLLIQFQNNGVVDDSQLPKDRFSAERLKGVDSTLKIQPAKLEDSAVYLCASSFRQGTTEAFFGQGTRLTVV.

CDR3 nucleotides: TGCGCCAGCAGCTTCACCGGGACAGGGGGCCTTGAGACCCAGTACTTC. It yields the protein CASSFTGTGGLETQYF. This sequence joins TRBV5-1 and TRBJ2-5; 12 nucleotides line up with TRBD1. CDR1 is SGHRS and CDR2 is YFSETQ in the germline V gene. The CDR3 has 16 amino acids. J lost 5 bases, V lost 2 bases, and 7 bases had no gene match. Variable domain in full (rest from reference TRBV5-1 and TRBJ2-5): KAGVTQTPRYLIKTRGQQVTLSCSPISGHRSVSWYQQTPGQGLQFLFEYFSETQRNKGNFPGRFSGRQFSNSRSEMNVSTLELGDSALYLCASSFTGTGGLETQYFGPGTRLLVL.

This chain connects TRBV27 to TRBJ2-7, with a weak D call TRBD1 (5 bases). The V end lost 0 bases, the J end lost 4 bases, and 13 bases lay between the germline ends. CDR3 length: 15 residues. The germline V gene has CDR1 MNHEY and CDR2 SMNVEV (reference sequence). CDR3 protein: CASSLSAGLGYEQYF. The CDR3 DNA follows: TGTGCCAGCAGTTTATCAGCAGGGTTGGGATACGAGCAGTACTTC.

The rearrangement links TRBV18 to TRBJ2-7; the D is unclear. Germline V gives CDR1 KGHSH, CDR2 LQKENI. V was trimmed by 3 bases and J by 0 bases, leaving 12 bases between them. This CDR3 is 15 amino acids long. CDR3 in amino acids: CASSPASRSSYEQYF. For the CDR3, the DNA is TGTGCCAGCTCACCCGCGTCTAGGAGCTCCTACGAGCAGTACTTC.

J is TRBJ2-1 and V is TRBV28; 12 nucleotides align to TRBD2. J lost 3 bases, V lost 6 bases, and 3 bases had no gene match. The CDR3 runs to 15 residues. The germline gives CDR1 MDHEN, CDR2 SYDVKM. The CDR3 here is CASRRTSGVYNEQFF. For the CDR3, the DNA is TGTGCCAGCAGGAGGACTAGCGGGGTCTACAATGAGCAGTTCTTC.